Sequencing of this TCR beta chain was carried out in a study of blood T cells in healthy people across ages. Overall study context: The capture of about one barcoded beta molecule per two T cells was achieved by template switching. General study results and limits: It was the long-lived donors that had more naive CD4+ cells and higher diversity than aged donors.

The authors isolated at least 6.5 million PBMCs per sample. The CDR3 sequence is 14 residues long. V lost 0 bases and J lost 3; bases outside the gene matches: 2. Germline values: CDR1 LGHDT, CDR2 YNNKEL (reference sequence). Concerning this clonotype: Its antigen is currently unknown.

The second PCR ran about 6 to 11 cycles with a sample-barcoded 5' primer and J-beta primers. TCRdb re-derived calls from the 5' RACE reads in MiXCR, one entry per CDR3 protein. The table lists approximately 800,000 distinct CDR3 sequences, about 37% of them singletons. Input material: blood. This clonotype was sampled from a man aged 18 to 35 in good health. The chain is built from TRBV3-1 and TRBJ2-7, with 7 bases identical to TRBD1. The DNA for the CDR3 is TGTGCCAGCAGCCAAGACGACAGGGACTACGAGCAGTACTTC. Translating gives CASSQDDRDYEQYF.